The 20 T cell receptor beta chains given below trace back to one sample, sequenced in a study of cytomegalovirus exposure and HLA in healthy donors. Some clones are missing from TCRdb's copy, which holds only in-frame ones; the method was immunoSEQ multiplex PCR. The sample includes 250,000 or so clones, more than 75% of them seen just once. Sequenced sample: PBMCs. The receptors were gathered from a man aged 18-30 years in good health and CMV-seronegative.

The genes are TRBV5-1 and TRBJ2-3, with D possibly matching TRBD1 (5 bases). This CDR3 contains 12 residues. The germline V and J ends were trimmed by 3 bases and 5 bases, with 7 bases remaining between them. The germline gives CDR1 SGHRS, CDR2 YFSETQ. CDR3 amino acids: CASSSQGDTQYF. The CDR3 nucleotides read TGCGCCAGCAGCTCCCAGGGAGATACGCAGTATTTT.

This sequence joins TRBV6-5 and TRBJ1-1, with a tentative D call TRBD1 (5 bases). Trimming shortened V by 6 bases and J by 7 bases, and 18 bases separated the two germline ends. The CDR3 totals 14 residues. Germline V CDR1 and CDR2: MNHEY, SVGAGI. CDR3: CASSWGQTGGEAFF. The CDR3 nucleotides read TGTGCCAGCAGCTGGGGCCAAACGGGAGGTGAAGCTTTCTTT.

Here the CDR3 DNA reads TGTGCCAGCAGTGTATCCGGGAGCACAGATACGCAGTATTTT. The encoded protein is CASSVSGSTDTQYF. The chain uses TRBV2 and TRBJ2-3; no firm D call. This CDR3 is built from 14 residues. The ends were cut back, 4 bases at V and 0 bases at J, with 8 bases in the middle. Germline CDR1 reads SNHLY; CDR2 reads FYNNEI.

This clone was recorded once. The chain combines TRBV4-3 with TRBJ1-3; tentative D call: TRBD1 (6 bases). V dropped 3 bases and J dropped 0 bases, with 15 bases sitting between them. This CDR3 comprises 17 residues. Germline CDR1 and CDR2: LGHNA and YSLEER. Here the CDR3 DNA reads TGCGCCAGCAGCCAGGACGACAGGACGATCTCTGGAAACACCATATATTTT. Its protein product is CASSQDDRTISGNTIYF.

The chain combines TRBV5-1 with TRBJ2-1, with D maybe TRBD2 (5 bases). CDR3 length equals 13 residues. V lost 2 bases and J 6 bases, leaving 9 bases between the germline ends. CDR1 and CDR2 (germline): SGHRS, YFSETQ. CDR3 DNA: TGCGCCAGCAGCTTTGGACTCCTCAATGAGCAGTTCTTC. Protein product: CASSFGLLNEQFF. Full variable domain (remainder filled in from reference TRBV5-1 and TRBJ2-1): KAGVTQTPRYLIKTRGQQVTLSCSPISGHRSVSWYQQTPGQGLQFLFEYFSETQRNKGNFPGRFSGRQFSNSRSEMNVSTLELGDSALYLCASSFGLLNEQFFGPGTRLTVL.

This clone has only one observation. The V gene is TRBV15, the J gene TRBJ2-7; 8 bases align to TRBD2. V gave up 0 bases and J gave up 2 bases; unmatched junction bases: 6. Germline V lookup: CDR1 LNHNV, CDR2 YYDKDF (reference sequence). The CDR3 consists of 16 residues. The CDR3: CATSRELLAGTYEQYF. Here the CDR3 DNA reads TGTGCCACCAGCAGAGAATTGTTAGCGGGAACCTACGAGCAGTACTTC.

The CDR3 reads CASFSGINQPQHF. The CDR3 DNA sequence: TGTGCCAGTTTCTCCGGGATAAATCAGCCCCAGCATTTT. The chain uses TRBV18 and TRBJ1-5; no definite D call. Between the trimmed V and J ends, which lost 9 bases and 4 bases, there was a span of 13 bases. Germline CDR1 reads KGHSH; CDR2 reads LQKENI. This CDR3 has 13 amino acids.

The rearrangement links TRBV4-1 to TRBJ2-3, with D maybe TRBD1 (5 bases). The CDR3 consists of 18 residues. Germline CDR1 and CDR2: MGHRA and YSYEKL. Trimming stripped 0 bases from V and 1 base from J, with 17 bases between. CDR3: CASSQELWGTSRTDTQYF. The CDR3 nucleotides are TGCGCCAGCAGCCAAGAGTTATGGGGCACCTCTCGCACAGATACGCAGTATTTT.

The chain uses TRBV27 and TRBJ2-1, with D unclear. The V and J ends lost 7 bases and 0 bases respectively, with 10 bases between them. This CDR3 region has 14 residues. Per the germline V gene, CDR1 is MNHEY and CDR2 is SMNVEV (reference sequence). The CDR3 spells CASTYSPSYNEQFF. DNA for the CDR3: TGTGCCAGCACGTACTCTCCCTCCTACAATGAGCAGTTCTTC.

This chain links TRBV12-2 with TRBJ2-7; TRBD1 is the table's D call and was not checked against the DNA. TRBV12-2 is assigned pseudogene status. There are 18 residues in the CDR3. CDR3 coding DNA: TGTGCAAGTCGCTTAGCTGTGAGGGGGCCGGCGTTCACTTTAGAGCAGTACTTC. It is translated as CASRLAVRGPAFTLEQYF.

This clone has a handful of counts. This sequence joins TRBV28 and TRBJ1-2; D unresolved. CDR1 MDHEN and CDR2 SYDVKM come from the germline V gene. Deletions cut 5 bases from V and 6 bases from J, with 4 bases between. The CDR3 loop spans 10 amino acids. The CDR3 reads CASSLHGYTF. The CDR3 DNA is TGTGCCAGCAGTCTACATGGCTACACCTTC.

This chain connects TRBV28 to TRBJ2-2; TRBD2 agrees at 8 bases. V was pared by 6 bases and J by 4 bases, with 4 bases of the junction left unmatched. Germline V CDR1 and CDR2: MDHEN, SYDVKM. There are 14 residues in the CDR3. Here the CDR3 DNA reads TGTGCCAGCAGCTGGCGGGGGGTCACCGGGGAGCTGTTTTTT. This gives the protein CASSWRGVTGELFF. The full variable domain, in which reference TRBV28 and TRBJ2-2 provide the parts outside the CDR3, is DVKVTQSSRYLVKRTGEKVFLECVQDMDHENMFWYRQDPGLGLRLIYFSYDVKMKEKGDIPEGYSVSREKKERFSLILESASTNQTSMYLCASSWRGVTGELFFGEGSRLTVL.

V is TRBV4-3 and J is TRBJ1-2; 7 nucleotides line up with TRBD1. Germline trimming cut 0 bases from V and 4 bases from J; bases unmatched to any gene: 5. The germline V gene encodes CDR1 LGHNA and CDR2 YSLEER. The CDR3 extends over 15 amino acids. The CDR3 nucleotides read TGCGCCAGCAGCCAAGATAAGGGGACAGCCTATGGCTACACCTTC. It is translated as CASSQDKGTAYGYTF.

DNA of the CDR3: TGTGCCAGCAGGGCGGGAAAAGAGACCCAGTACTTC. This translates into CASRAGKETQYF. The gene calls are TRBV2 and TRBJ2-5; possibly TRBD2 for D (6 bases). V shed 6 bases and J shed 3 bases, with 8 bases lying between them. The CDR3 is 12 residues long. Germline V gene lookup returns CDR1 SNHLY and CDR2 FYNNEI.

The rearrangement uses TRBV7-2 and TRBJ1-2; maybe TRBD1 (5 bases). V dropped 5 bases and J dropped 8 bases, with 18 bases sitting between them. Germline values: CDR1 SGHTA, CDR2 FQGNSA. CDR3 size: 14 residues. CDR3 bases: TGTGCCAGCAGCCCCTCTGCCCAGGAGGGGGGCTACACCTTC. Protein product: CASSPSAQEGGYTF.

This clone appeared a few times. V gene TRBV5-6 combines with J gene TRBJ1-1; D not resolved. V lost 5 bases and J 4 bases, leaving 12 bases between the germline ends. The CDR3 consists of 13 residues. Germline assignment: CDR1 SGHDT and CDR2 YYEEEE. CDR3 sequence reads: CASRSTVRTEAFF. CDR3 DNA: TGTGCCAGCAGGTCCACGGTTCGCACTGAAGCTTTCTTT.

The chain carries TRBV27 and TRBJ2-7, with a possible D match to TRBD1 (6 bases). In germline, CDR1 is MNHEY, CDR2 SMNVEV (reference sequence). The CDR3 has 14 residues. The V gene lost 1 base and the J gene lost 2 bases, with 9 bases spanning the gap. This CDR3 reads CASSLFKGAYEQYF. CDR3 DNA sequence: TGTGCCAGCAGTTTATTTAAGGGGGCCTACGAGCAGTACTTC.

In DNA form, the CDR3 reads TGTGCCAGCAGTTCCGGACAGGGTTCGGAGACCCAGTACTTC. This sequence encodes CASSSGQGSETQYF. The chain couples TRBV28 to TRBJ2-5; 8 bases fit TRBD1. V shed 4 bases, J shed 5 bases, and the junction held 6 bases outside the gene matches. CDR1 is MDHEN, CDR2 SYDVKM, per germline. There are 14 residues in the CDR3. Variable domain in full (rest from reference TRBV28 and TRBJ2-5): DVKVTQSSRYLVKRTGEKVFLECVQDMDHENMFWYRQDPGLGLRLIYFSYDVKMKEKGDIPEGYSVSREKKERFSLILESASTNQTSMYLCASSSGQGSETQYFGPGTRLLVL.

V and J are TRBV21-1 and TRBJ2-7; TRBD2 is taken as the D call from the table, unchecked against the DNA. TRBV21-1 is assigned pseudogene status. The CDR3 length is 12 residues. CDR3 sequence: CASGASSYEQYF. The CDR3 bases are TGTGCCAGTGGTGCTAGTTCCTACGAGCAGTACTTC.

The CDR3: CASTLIRDRGRNYGYTF. For the CDR3, the DNA is TGTGCCAGCACCCTAATCCGGGACAGGGGAAGGAACTATGGCTACACCTTC. The chain recombines TRBV5-6 with TRBJ1-2, with TRBD1 identical over 10 bases. V lost 6 bases, J lost 2 bases, and 13 bases stayed unmatched. The germline V gene has CDR1 SGHDT and CDR2 YYEEEE. This CDR3 comprises 17 residues.